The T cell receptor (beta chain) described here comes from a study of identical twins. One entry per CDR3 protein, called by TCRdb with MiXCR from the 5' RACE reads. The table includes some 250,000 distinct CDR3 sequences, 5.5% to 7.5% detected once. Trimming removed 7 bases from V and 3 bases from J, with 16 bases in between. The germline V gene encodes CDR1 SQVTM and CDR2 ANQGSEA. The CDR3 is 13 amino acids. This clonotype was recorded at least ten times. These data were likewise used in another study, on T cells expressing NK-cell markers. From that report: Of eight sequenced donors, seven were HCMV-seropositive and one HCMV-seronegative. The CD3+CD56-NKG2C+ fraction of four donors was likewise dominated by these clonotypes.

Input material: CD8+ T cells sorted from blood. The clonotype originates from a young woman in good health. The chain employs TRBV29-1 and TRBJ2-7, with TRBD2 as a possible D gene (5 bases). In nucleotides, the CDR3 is TGCAGCGCCCGGTCGGGCACTAGCTACGAGCAGTACTTC. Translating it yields CSARSGTSYEQYF.